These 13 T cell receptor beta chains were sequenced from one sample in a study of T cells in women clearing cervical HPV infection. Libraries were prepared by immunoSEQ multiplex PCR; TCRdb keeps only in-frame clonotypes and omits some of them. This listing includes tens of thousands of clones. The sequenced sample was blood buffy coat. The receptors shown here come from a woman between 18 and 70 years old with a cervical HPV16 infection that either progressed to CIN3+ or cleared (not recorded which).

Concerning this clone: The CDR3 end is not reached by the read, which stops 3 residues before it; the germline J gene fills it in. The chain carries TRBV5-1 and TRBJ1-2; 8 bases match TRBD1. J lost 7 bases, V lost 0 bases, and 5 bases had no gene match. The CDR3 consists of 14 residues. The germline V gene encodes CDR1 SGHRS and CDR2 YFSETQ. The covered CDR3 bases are TGCGCCAGCAGCTTGGGGACAGGGTATCGTGGC. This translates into CASSLGTGYRG. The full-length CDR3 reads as CASSLGTGYRGYTF.

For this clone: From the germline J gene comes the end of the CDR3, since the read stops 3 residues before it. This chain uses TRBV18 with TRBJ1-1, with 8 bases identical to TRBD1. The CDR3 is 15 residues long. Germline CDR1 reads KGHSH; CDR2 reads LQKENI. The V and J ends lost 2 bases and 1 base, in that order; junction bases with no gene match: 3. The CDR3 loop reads CASSPRGTGNTEAFF. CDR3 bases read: TGTGCCAGCTCACCAAGAGGGACAGGGAACACTGAA.

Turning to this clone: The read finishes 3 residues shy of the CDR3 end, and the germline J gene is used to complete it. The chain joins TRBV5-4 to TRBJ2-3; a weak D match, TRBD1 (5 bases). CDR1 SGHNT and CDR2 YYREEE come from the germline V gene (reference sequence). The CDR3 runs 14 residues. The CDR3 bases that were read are TGTGCCAGCAGTCAGGACACTCGTCAAGAGACG. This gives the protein CASSQDTRQET. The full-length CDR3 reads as CASSQDTRQETQYF.

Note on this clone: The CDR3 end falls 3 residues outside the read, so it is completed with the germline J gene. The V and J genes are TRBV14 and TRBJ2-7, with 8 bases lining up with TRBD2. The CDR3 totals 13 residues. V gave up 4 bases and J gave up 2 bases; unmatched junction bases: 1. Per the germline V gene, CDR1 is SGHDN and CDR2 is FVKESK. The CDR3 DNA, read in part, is TGTGCCAGCAGCCCAGCGGGGGCCTACGAG. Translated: CASSPAGAYE. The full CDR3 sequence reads CASSPAGAYEQYF.

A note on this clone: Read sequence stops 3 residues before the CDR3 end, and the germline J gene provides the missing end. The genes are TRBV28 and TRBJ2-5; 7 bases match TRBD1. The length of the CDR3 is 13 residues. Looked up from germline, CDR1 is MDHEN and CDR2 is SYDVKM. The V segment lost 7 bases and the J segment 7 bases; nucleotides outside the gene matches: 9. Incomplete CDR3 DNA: TGTGCCAGCAACCCGACAGGGACGATGACC. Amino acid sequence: CASNPTGTMT. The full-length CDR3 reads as CASNPTGTMTQYF.

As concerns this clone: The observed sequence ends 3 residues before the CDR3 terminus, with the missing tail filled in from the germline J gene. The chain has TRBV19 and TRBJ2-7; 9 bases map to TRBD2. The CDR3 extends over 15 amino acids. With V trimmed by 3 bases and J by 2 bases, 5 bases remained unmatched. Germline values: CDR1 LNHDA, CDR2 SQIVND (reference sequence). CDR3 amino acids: CASSISTSGPYEQYF. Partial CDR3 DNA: TGTGCCAGTAGTATTTCGACTAGCGGACCCTACGAG.

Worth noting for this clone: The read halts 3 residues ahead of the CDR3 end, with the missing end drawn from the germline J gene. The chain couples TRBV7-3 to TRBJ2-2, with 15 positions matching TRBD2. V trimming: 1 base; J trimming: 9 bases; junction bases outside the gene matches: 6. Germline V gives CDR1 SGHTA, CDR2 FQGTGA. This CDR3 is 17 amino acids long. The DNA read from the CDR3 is TGTGCCAGCAGCTTAAGGGGACTAGCGGGAGGTCCCCGGGAG. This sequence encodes CASSLRGLAGGPRE. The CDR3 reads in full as CASSLRGLAGGPRELFF. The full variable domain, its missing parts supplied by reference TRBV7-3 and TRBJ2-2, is GAGVSQTPSNKVTEKGKYVELRCDPISGHTALYWYRQSLGQGPEFLIYFQGTGAADDSGLPNDRFFAVRPEGSVSTLKIQRTERGDSAVYLCASSLRGLAGGPRELFFGEGSRLTVL.

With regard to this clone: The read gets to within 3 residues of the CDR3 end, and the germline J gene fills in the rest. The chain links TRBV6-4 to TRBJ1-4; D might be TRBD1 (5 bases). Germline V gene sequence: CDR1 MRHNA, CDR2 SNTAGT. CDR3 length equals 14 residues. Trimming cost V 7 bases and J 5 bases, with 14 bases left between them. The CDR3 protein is CASTEGRKNEKLFF. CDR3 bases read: TGTGCCAGCACCGAGGGGCGGAAGAATGAAAAA.

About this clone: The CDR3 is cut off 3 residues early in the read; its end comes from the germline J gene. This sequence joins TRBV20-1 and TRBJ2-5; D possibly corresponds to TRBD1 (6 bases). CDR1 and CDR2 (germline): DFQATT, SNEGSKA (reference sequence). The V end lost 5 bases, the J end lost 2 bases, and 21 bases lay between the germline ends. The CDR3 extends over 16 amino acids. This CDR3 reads CSAGGLILGAQETQYF. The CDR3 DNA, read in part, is TGCAGTGCTGGGGGTTTAATCCTGGGGGCACAAGAGACC.

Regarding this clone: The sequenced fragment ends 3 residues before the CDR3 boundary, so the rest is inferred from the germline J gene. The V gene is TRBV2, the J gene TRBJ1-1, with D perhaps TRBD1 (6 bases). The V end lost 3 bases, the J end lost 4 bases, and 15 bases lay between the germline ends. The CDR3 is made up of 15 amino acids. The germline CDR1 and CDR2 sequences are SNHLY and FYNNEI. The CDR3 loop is CASSDLGGPATEAFF. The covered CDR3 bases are TGTGCCAGCAGTGATTTGGGGGGGCCGGCCACTGAA.

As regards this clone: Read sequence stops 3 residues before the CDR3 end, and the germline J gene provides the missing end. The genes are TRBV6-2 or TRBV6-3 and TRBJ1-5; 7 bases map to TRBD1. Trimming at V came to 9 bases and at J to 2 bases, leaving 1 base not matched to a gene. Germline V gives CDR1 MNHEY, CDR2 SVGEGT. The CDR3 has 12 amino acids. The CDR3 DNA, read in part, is TGTGCCAGTGACAGGGGCAATCAGCCC. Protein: CASDRGNQP. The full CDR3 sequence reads CASDRGNQPQHF.

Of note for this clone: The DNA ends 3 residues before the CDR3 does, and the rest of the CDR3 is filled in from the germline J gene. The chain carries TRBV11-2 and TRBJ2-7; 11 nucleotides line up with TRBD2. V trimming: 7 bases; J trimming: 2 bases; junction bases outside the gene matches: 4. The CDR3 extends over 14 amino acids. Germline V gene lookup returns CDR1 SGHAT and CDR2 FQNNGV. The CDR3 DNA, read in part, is TGTGCCAGCAACCCGGGACTAGCGGCCTACGAG. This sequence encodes CASNPGLAAYE. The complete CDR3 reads CASNPGLAAYEQYF.

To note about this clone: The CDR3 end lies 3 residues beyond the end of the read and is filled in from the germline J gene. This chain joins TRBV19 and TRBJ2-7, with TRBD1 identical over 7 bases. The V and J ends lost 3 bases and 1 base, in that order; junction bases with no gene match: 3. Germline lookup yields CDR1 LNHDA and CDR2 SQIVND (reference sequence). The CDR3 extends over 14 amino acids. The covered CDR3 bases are TGTGCCAGTAGTATCCCGGGACAGTCCTACGAG. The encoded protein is CASSIPGQSYE. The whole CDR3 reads CASSIPGQSYEQYF.